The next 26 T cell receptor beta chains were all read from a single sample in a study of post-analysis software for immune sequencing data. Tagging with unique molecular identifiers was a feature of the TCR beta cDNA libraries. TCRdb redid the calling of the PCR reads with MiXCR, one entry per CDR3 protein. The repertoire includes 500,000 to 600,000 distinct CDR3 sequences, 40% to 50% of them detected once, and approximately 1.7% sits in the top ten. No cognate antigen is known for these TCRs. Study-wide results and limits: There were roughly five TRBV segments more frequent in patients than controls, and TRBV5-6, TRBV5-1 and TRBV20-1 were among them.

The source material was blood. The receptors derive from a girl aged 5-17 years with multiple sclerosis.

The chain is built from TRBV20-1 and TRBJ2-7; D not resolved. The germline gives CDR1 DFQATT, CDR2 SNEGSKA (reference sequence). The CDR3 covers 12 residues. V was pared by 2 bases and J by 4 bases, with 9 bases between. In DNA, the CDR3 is TGCAGTGCTAGAAAAGACGGGTACGAGCAGTACTTC. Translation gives CSARKDGYEQYF.

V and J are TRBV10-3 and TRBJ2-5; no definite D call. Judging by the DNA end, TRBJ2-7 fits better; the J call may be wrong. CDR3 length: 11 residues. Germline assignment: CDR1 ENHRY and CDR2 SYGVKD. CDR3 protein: CAISDSNEQYF. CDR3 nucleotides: TGTGCCATCAGTGATTCGAACGAGCAGTACTTC.

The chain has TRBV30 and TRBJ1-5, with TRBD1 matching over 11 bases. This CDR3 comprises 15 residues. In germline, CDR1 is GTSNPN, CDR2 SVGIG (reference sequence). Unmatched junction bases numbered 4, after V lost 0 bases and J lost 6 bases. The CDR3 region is CAWSVGTGGFQPQHF. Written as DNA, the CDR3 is TGTGCCTGGAGTGTTGGGACAGGGGGTTTTCAGCCCCAGCATTTT.

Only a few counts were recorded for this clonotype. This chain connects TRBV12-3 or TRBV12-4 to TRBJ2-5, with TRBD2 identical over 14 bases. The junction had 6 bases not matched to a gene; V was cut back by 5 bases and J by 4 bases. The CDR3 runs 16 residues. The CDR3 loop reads CASSVGLAGGRETQYF. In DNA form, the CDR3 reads TGTGCCAGCAGTGTCGGACTAGCGGGGGGTCGAGAGACCCAGTACTTC.

The CDR3 DNA follows: TGTGCCAGCAGTTTAGGATGGAGCAATCAGCCCCAGCATTTT. It specifies CASSLGWSNQPQHF. The rearrangement links TRBV12-3 or TRBV12-4 to TRBJ1-5; no firm D call. V was clipped by 1 base and J by 1 base, with 5 bases between them. The CDR3 consists of 14 residues.

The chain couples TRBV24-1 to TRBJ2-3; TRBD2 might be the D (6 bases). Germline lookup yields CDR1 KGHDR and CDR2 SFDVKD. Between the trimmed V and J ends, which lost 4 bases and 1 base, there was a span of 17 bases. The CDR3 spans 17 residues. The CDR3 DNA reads TGTGCCACCAGTGACGCCGATAGCGGATCTGGCACAGATACGCAGTATTTT. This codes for CATSDADSGSGTDTQYF.

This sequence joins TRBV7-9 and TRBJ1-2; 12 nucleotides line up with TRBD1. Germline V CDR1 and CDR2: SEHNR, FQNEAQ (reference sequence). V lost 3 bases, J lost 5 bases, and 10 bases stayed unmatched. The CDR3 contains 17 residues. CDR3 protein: CASSLTGTGGWRYGYTF. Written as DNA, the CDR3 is TGTGCCAGCAGCTTGACCGGGACAGGGGGCTGGAGGTATGGCTACACCTTC.

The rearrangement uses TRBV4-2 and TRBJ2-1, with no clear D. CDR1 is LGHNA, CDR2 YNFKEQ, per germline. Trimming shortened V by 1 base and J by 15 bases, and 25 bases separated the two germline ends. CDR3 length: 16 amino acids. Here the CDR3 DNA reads TGTGCCAGCAGCCAAGCCAGAGGAGCACAGTACCTGCGTCCGTTCTTC. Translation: CASSQARGAQYLRPFF.

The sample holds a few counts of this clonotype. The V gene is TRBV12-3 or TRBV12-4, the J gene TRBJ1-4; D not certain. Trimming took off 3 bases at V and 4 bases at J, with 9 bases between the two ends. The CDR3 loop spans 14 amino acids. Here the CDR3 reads CASSLFRLNEKLFF. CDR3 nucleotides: TGTGCCAGCAGTTTGTTCAGACTTAATGAAAAACTGTTTTTT.

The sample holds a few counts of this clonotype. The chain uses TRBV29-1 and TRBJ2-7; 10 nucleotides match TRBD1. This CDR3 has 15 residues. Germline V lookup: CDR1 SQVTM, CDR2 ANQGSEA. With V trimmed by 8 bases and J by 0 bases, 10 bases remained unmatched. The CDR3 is CSILGGDRGSYEQYF. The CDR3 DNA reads TGCAGCATACTAGGGGGGGACAGGGGCTCCTACGAGCAGTACTTC.

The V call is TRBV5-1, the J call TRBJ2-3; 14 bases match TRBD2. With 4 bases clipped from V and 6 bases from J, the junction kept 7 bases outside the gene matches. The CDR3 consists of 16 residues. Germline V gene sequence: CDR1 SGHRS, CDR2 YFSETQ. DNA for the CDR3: TGCGCCAGCAGCAGGAAGACTAGCGGGGGGGTGGATACGCAGTATTTT. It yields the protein CASSRKTSGGVDTQYF.

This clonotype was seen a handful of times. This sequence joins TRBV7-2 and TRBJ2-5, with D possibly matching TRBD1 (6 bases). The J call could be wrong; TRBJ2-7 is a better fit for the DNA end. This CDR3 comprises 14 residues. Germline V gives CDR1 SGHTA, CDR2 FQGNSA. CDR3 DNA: TGTGCCAGCAGCTTGGACAGAGAAACGGACGAGCAGTACTTC. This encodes CASSLDRETDEQYF.

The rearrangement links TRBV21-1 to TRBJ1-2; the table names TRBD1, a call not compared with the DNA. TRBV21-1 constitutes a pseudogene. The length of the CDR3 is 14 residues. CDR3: CASFKVARGYGYTF. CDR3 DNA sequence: TGTGCCAGCTTCAAAGTGGCGAGGGGCTATGGCTACACCTTC.

The CDR3 nucleotides read TGCGCCAGCAGCTCGACGGCCGTACCCTACAATGAGCAGTTCTTC. This encodes CASSSTAVPYNEQFF. This chain connects TRBV5-1 to TRBJ2-1; the D is unclear. The ends were cut back, 3 bases at V and 2 bases at J, with 12 bases in the middle. This CDR3 contains 15 residues. Germline loops: CDR1 SGHRS, CDR2 YFSETQ.

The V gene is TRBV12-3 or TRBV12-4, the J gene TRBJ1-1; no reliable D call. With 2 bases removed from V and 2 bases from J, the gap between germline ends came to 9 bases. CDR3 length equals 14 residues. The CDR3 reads CASSLNGFNTEAFF. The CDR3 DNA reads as TGTGCCAGCAGTTTAAACGGATTTAACACTGAAGCTTTCTTT.

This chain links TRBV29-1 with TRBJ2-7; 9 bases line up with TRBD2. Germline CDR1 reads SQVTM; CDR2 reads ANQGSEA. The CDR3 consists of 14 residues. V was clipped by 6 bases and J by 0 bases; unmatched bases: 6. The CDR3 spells CSVRSGGLSYEQYF. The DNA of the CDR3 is TGCAGCGTGCGTAGCGGGGGTCTCTCCTACGAGCAGTACTTC.

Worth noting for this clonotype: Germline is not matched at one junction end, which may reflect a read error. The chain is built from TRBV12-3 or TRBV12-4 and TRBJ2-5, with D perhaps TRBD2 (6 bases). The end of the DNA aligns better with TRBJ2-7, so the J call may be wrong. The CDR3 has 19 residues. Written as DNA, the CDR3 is TGTGCCGGCAGTTATGGGGCAGGAACACCGCGGGACTCCCCGTACGAGCAGTACTTC. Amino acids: CAGSYGAGTPRDSPYEQYF.

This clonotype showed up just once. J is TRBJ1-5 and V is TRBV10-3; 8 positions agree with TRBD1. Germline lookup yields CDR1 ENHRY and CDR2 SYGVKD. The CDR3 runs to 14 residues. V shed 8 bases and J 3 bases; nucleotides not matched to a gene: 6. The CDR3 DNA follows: TGTGCCATCGGGGGACAGGACCCCAATCAGCCCCAGCATTTT. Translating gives CAIGGQDPNQPQHF.

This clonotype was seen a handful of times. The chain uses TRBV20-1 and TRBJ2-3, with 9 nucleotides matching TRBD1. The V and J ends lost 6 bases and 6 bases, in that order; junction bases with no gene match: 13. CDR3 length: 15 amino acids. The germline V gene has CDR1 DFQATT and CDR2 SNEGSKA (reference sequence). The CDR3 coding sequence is TGCAGTGCCATACCAGCAGACAGGGGGTCGGATACGCAGTATTTT. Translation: CSAIPADRGSDTQYF.

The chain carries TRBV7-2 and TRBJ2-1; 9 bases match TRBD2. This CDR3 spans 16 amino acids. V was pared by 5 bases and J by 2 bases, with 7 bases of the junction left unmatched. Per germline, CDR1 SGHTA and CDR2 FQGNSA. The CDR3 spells CASSPVAGEPYNEQFF. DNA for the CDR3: TGTGCCAGCAGCCCAGTAGCGGGAGAACCCTACAATGAGCAGTTCTTC. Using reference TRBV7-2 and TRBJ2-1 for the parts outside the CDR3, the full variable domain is GAGVSQSPSNKVTEKGKDVELRCDPISGHTALYWYRQSLGQGLEFLIYFQGNSAPDKSGLPSDRFSAERTGGSVSTLTIQRTQQEDSAVYLCASSPVAGEPYNEQFFGPGTRLTVL.

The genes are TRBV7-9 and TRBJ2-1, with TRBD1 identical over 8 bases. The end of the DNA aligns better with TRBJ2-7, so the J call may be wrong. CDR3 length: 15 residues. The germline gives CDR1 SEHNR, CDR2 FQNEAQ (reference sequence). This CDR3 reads CASSSMTGARNEQYF. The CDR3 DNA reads TGTGCCAGCAGCTCAATGACAGGGGCGCGAAACGAGCAGTACTTC.

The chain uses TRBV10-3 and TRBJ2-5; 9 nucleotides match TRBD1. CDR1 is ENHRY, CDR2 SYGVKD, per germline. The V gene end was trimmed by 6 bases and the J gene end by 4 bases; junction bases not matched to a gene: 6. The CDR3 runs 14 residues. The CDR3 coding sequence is TGTGCCATCAGGGGACAGGGACTGGGAGAGACCCAGTACTTC. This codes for CAIRGQGLGETQYF.

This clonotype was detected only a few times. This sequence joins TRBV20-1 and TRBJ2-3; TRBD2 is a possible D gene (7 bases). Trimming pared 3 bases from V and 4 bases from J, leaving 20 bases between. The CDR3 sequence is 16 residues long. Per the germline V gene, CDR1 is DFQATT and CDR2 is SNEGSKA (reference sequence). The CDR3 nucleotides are TGCAGTGCTAGCCCGTGGAGGGGGACTACATCAGATACGCAGTATTTT. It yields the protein CSASPWRGTTSDTQYF.

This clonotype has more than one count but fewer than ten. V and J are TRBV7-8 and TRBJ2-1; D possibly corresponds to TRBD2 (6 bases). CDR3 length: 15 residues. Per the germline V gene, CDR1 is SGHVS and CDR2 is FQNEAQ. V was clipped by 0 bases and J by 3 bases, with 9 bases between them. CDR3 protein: CASSLAEGNYNEQFF. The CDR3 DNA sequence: TGTGCCAGCAGCTTAGCGGAGGGGAACTACAATGAGCAGTTCTTC.

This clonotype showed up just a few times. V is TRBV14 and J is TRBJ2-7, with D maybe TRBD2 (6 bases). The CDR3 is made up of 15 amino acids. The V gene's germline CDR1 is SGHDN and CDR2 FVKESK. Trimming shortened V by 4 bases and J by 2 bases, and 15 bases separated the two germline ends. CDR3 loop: CASSPPEEGPYEQYF. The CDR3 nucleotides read TGTGCCAGCAGCCCCCCGGAGGAGGGTCCCTACGAGCAGTACTTC.

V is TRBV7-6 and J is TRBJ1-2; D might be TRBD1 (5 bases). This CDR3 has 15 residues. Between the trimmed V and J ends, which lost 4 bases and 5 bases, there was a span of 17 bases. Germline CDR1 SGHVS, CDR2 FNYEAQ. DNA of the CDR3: TGTGCCAGCAGCTCTGCGAAGGGACTTCCGTATGGCTACACCTTC. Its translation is CASSSAKGLPYGYTF.